This T cell receptor (beta chain) originates from a study of yellow fever vaccine responses in identical twins. General study points: Each twin's T cell response to the vaccine was reported to look partly convergent and partly personalized.

MiXCR was run by TCRdb on the RT-PCR reads, yielding one entry per CDR3 protein. This table has under 20,000 distinct CDR3 sequences, roughly 78% appearing once. J lost 5 bases, V lost 1 base, and 7 bases had no gene match. CDR1 SGHAT and CDR2 FQNNGV come from the germline V gene. There are 16 residues in the CDR3. Points on this clonotype: Antigen: not known.

Sequenced material: T cells from blood (PBMCs), unsorted or a sorted subset (not recorded which), taken before or after yellow fever vaccination (not recorded which). The clonotype comes from a woman between 18 and 30 years old who received the yellow fever vaccine. The chain has TRBV11-2 and TRBJ2-1; 8 bases map to TRBD2. The CDR3, as DNA: TGTGCCAGCAGCTTAGCTCTCCTAGCGGGCAACAATGAGCAGTTCTTC. This translates into CASSLALLAGNNEQFF.